These 24 T cell receptor beta chains were all obtained from the same sample, sequenced in a study of Ad26.COV2.S vaccination and SARS-CoV-2 variants. The treatment denotes: around 19 received Ad26.COV2.S at low or high dose, single or two shots; several received placebo; per-sample allocation not given. Day 63 after the first vaccine or placebo injection was the time point for sampling. Assay used: immunoSEQ multiplex PCR; TCRdb lists only in-frame clones, some missing. The sample lists about 680,000 clones, 89% occurring once. The specimen comprised peripheral blood, sampled in a trial of Ad26.COV2.S vaccine versus placebo. All receptors come from a person aged 18-65 years who received the Ad26.COV2.S COVID-19 vaccine or a placebo.

J is TRBJ1-4 and V is TRBV19, with D possibly matching TRBD1 (5 bases). This CDR3 region has 15 residues. The germline gives CDR1 LNHDA, CDR2 SQIVND (reference sequence). V lost 5 bases to trimming and J lost 0 bases, with 10 bases between them. CDR3 sequence: CASSLRQSTNEKLFF. The CDR3 DNA reads TGTGCCAGTAGTCTTAGACAGTCAACTAATGAAAAACTGTTTTTT.

Points on this clone: The junction and the germline gene differ at one end; a read error may be behind it. This chain joins TRBV3-1 (or the pseudogene TRBV3-2) and TRBJ1-6, with D tentatively TRBD1 (6 bases). Per the germline V gene, CDR1 is LGHDT and CDR2 is YNNKEL (reference sequence). The CDR3 runs to 16 residues. CDR3 nucleotide sequence: TGTGCCAGCAGCCAAGAGGGGACACCCTATAGTTCACCCCTCCACTTT. Translation gives CASSQEGTPYSSPLHF.

The chain recombines TRBV3-1 (or the pseudogene TRBV3-2) with TRBJ1-4; D unclear. Germline assignment: CDR1 LGHDT and CDR2 YNNKEL (reference sequence). The CDR3 spans 13 residues. Trimming stripped 4 bases from V and 5 bases from J, with 8 bases between. CDR3 loop: CASSPVENEKLFF. The CDR3 nucleotides are TGTGCCAGCAGCCCGGTCGAAAATGAAAAACTGTTTTTT.

The rearrangement joins TRBV13 to TRBJ2-1; 11 nucleotides agree with TRBD2. CDR1 PRHDT and CDR2 FYEKMQ come from the germline V gene (reference sequence). This CDR3 contains 15 residues. J was trimmed by 3 bases and V by 5 bases; bases with no gene match: 3. CDR3 sequence (DNA): TGTGCCAGCAGCCCTGGGACTAGCGGCTACAATGAGCAGTTCTTC. As protein: CASSPGTSGYNEQFF. Variable domain in full (rest from reference TRBV13 and TRBJ2-1): AAGVIQSPRHLIKEKRETATLKCYPIPRHDTVYWYQQGPGQDPQFLISFYEKMQSDKGSIPDRFSAQQFSDYHSELNMSSLELGDSALYFCASSPGTSGYNEQFFGPGTRLTVL.

The rearrangement links TRBV30 to TRBJ2-1; D not resolved. The germline gives CDR1 GTSNPN, CDR2 SVGIG (reference sequence). Trimming cost V 5 bases and J 6 bases, with 11 bases left between them. There are 12 residues in the CDR3. CDR3 amino acids: CAWSALGNEQFF. CDR3 sequence (DNA): TGTGCCTGGTCCGCCCTGGGCAATGAGCAGTTCTTC.

In this sample, this clone turned up a few times. The CDR3 reads CASSTNRDRGNNEQFF. The DNA for the CDR3 is TGTGCCAGTAGTACCAACCGGGACAGGGGGAACAATGAGCAGTTCTTC. V gene TRBV19 combines with J gene TRBJ2-1, with 11 bases that match TRBD1. The CDR3 totals 16 residues. V shed 4 bases, J shed 5 bases, and the junction held 7 bases outside the gene matches. Looked up from germline, CDR1 is LNHDA and CDR2 is SQIVND (reference sequence).

The chain carries TRBV27 and TRBJ2-1; 7 bases are shared with TRBD1. The length of the CDR3 is 19 residues. Germline V gene lookup returns CDR1 MNHEY and CDR2 SMNVEV (reference sequence). J gave up 0 bases and V 1 base, and 12 bases lay outside the gene matches. This CDR3 is CASSLFYPDRTSSYNEQFF. The CDR3 DNA follows: TGTGCCAGCAGTTTATTCTACCCGGACAGGACCAGCTCCTACAATGAGCAGTTCTTC.

The J gene is TRBJ2-1, the V gene TRBV21-1; the DNA was not used to check the table's D call, TRBD1. TRBV21-1 corresponds to a pseudogene. The CDR3 loop spans 16 amino acids. CDR3 nucleotide sequence: TGTGCCAGCAGCAAAGGGCAGGGAAGCTCCTACAATGAGCAGTTCTTC. The encoded protein is CASSKGQGSSYNEQFF.

V gene TRBV27 combines with J gene TRBJ2-3; 8 bases are a match to TRBD2. Losses at the gene ends were 4 bases for V and 9 bases for J; bases not matched to a gene: 3. Germline CDR1 reads MNHEY; CDR2 reads SMNVEV (reference sequence). CDR3 length equals 12 residues. The chain's CDR3 is CASSSSGRTQYF. CDR3 bases: TGTGCCAGCAGTTCAAGCGGGAGAACGCAGTATTTT.

The chain combines TRBV11-2 with TRBJ2-5, with 10 bases identical to TRBD2. Trimming cost V 5 bases and J 5 bases; bases outside gene matches: 17. The germline gives CDR1 SGHAT, CDR2 FQNNGV. CDR3 length: 18 residues. The CDR3 sequence: CASSPWGPAGGPGETQYF. For the CDR3, the DNA is TGTGCCAGCAGCCCGTGGGGTCCAGCGGGAGGGCCGGGTGAGACCCAGTACTTC. The whole variable domain, filled in from reference TRBV11-2 and TRBJ2-5, reads EAGVAQSPRYKIIEKRQSVAFWCNPISGHATLYWYQQILGQGPKLLIQFQNNGVVDDSQLPKDRFSAERLKGVDSTLKIQPAKLEDSAVYLCASSPWGPAGGPGETQYFGPGTRLLVL.

This clone appeared once. The chain joins TRBV6-5 to TRBJ2-7; D may be TRBD2 (8 bases). Trimming took off 5 bases at V and 1 base at J, with 15 bases between the two ends. Germline V gene lookup returns CDR1 MNHEY and CDR2 SVGAGI. This CDR3 spans 15 amino acids. The CDR3 loop reads CASSTGGGQSYEQYF. CDR3 coding DNA: TGTGCCAGCAGTACGGGAGGGGGACAGTCCTACGAGCAGTACTTC.

V usage is TRBV30 and J usage is TRBJ1-2; 7 bases agree with TRBD1. J was trimmed by 4 bases and V by 5 bases; bases with no gene match: 7. The CDR3 extends over 13 amino acids. Germline V CDR1 and CDR2: GTSNPN, SVGIG (reference sequence). The CDR3 protein is CAWGQEGLYGYTF. In DNA, the CDR3 is TGTGCCTGGGGACAGGAGGGCCTCTATGGCTACACCTTC. Based on the CDR3 plus reference TRBV30 and TRBJ1-2, the full variable domain is SQTIHQWPATLVQPVGSPLSLECTVEGTSNPNLYWYRQAAGRGLQLLFYSVGIGQISSEVPQNLSASRPQDRQFILSSKKLLLSDSGFYLCAWGQEGLYGYTFGSGTRLTVV.

The rearrangement links TRBV5-1 to TRBJ2-3, with unresolved D. The CDR3 loop spans 13 amino acids. Germline CDR1 reads SGHRS; CDR2 reads YFSETQ. Between the trimmed V and J ends, which lost 2 bases and 3 bases, there was a span of 7 bases. The CDR3 bases are TGCGCCAGCAGCTTTCCCGGGACAGATACGCAGTATTTT. Its translation: CASSFPGTDTQYF.

This chain connects TRBV24-1 to TRBJ2-5, with 9 bases lining up with TRBD1. The length of the CDR3 is 15 residues. V was pared by 6 bases and J by 2 bases, with 6 bases of the junction left unmatched. CDR1 is KGHDR and CDR2 is SFDVKD in the germline V gene. Here the CDR3 reads CATSHRGQGQETQYF. The CDR3 DNA reads as TGTGCCACCAGTCATCGTGGACAGGGGCAAGAGACCCAGTACTTC.

Remarks on this clone: Its ends do not fully match the called genes, so a read error is possible. This chain links TRBV6-5 with TRBJ2-1; D gene ambiguous. Germline V gene sequence: CDR1 MNHEY, CDR2 SVGAGI. The CDR3 length is 15 residues. The CDR3 is CASSYSERVYDEQFF. As DNA, the CDR3 is TGTGCCAGCAGTTACTCGGAACGGGTCTACGATGAGCAGTTCTTC.

The chain recombines TRBV19 with TRBJ1-1; 7 nucleotides agree with TRBD1. After removal of 7 bases from V and 5 bases from J, the junction contained 1 base not matched to a gene. CDR3 length: 11 amino acids. Per germline, CDR1 LNHDA and CDR2 SQIVND (reference sequence). The CDR3 region has the DNA TGTGCCAGTACCAGGGGGACTGAAGCTTTCTTT. Protein: CASTRGTEAFF. Filled out from reference TRBV19 and TRBJ1-1, the complete variable domain reads DGGITQSPKYLFRKEGQNVTLSCEQNLNHDAMYWYRQDPGQGLRLIYYSQIVNDFQKGDIAEGYSVSREKKESFPLTVTSAQKNPTAFYLCASTRGTEAFFGQGTRLTVV.

This sequence joins TRBV5-1 and TRBJ2-1; 13 bases map to TRBD2. Trimming took 4 bases from V and 5 from J; bases not matched to a gene: 3. In germline, CDR1 is SGHRS, CDR2 YFSETQ. This CDR3 has 15 amino acids. The CDR3 coding sequence is TGCGCCAGCAGCGGACTAGCGGGGGTAGACAATGAGCAGTTCTTC. Protein sequence: CASSGLAGVDNEQFF.

In its sample, this clone was seen once. The CDR3 spells CASSHSWAAGRSHEQYF. For the CDR3, the DNA is TGTGCCAGCAGCCACTCATGGGCGGCAGGGAGATCCCACGAGCAGTACTTC. V gene TRBV3-1 (or the pseudogene TRBV3-2) combines with J gene TRBJ2-7; D may match TRBD1 or TRBD2 (5 bases each). Trimming took 3 bases from V and 5 from J, leaving 23 bases between them. This CDR3 spans 17 amino acids. Germline lookup yields CDR1 LGHDT and CDR2 YNNKEL (reference sequence).

This rearrangement joins TRBV30 to TRBJ1-6; unclear D gene. The germline V gene has CDR1 GTSNPN and CDR2 SVGIG (reference sequence). The CDR3 totals 14 residues. Here the CDR3 DNA reads TGTGCTGGGAGGGTAAGCTCCTATAATTCACCCCTCCACTTT. This codes for CAGRVSSYNSPLHF.

The V call is TRBV18, the J call TRBJ1-1; D may be TRBD1 (6 bases). This CDR3 region has 15 residues. Germline values: CDR1 KGHSH, CDR2 LQKENI. Trimming removed 0 bases from V and 1 base from J, with 9 bases in between. The CDR3 DNA sequence: TGTGCCAGCTCACCACCCGGGGGCCGGAACACTGAAGCTTTCTTT. It encodes CASSPPGGRNTEAFF.

The V gene is TRBV7-9, the J gene TRBJ2-2, with 9 bases matching TRBD2. CDR1 and CDR2 from the germline V gene are SEHNR and FQNEAQ (reference sequence). The ends lost 3 bases at V and 5 bases at J; junction bases unmatched: 4. The CDR3 spans 15 residues. In DNA form, the CDR3 reads TGTGCCAGCAGCTTGGCGGGAGGGAGGACCGGGGAGCTGTTTTTT. Protein sequence: CASSLAGGRTGELFF.

The rearrangement links TRBV6-1 to TRBJ2-2, with TRBD2 matching over 12 bases. Germline CDR1 MNHNS, CDR2 SASEGT. There are 16 residues in the CDR3. Germline trimming cut 3 bases from V and 8 bases from J; bases unmatched to any gene: 7. The CDR3 DNA reads as TGTGCCAGCAGTGATCGACTAGCGGGAGAAGGAGGGGAGCTGTTTTTT. Residues: CASSDRLAGEGGELFF.

The chain has TRBV6-5 and TRBJ2-5; D unresolved. The CDR3 is made up of 15 amino acids. V lost 0 bases and J 7 bases, leaving 15 bases between the germline ends. Looked up from germline, CDR1 is MNHEY and CDR2 is SVGAGI. The CDR3 reads CASSYSQDALATQYF. CDR3 coding DNA: TGTGCCAGCAGTTACTCCCAGGACGCCCTCGCGACCCAGTACTTC.

The chain carries TRBV2 and TRBJ2-7; D might be TRBD2 (6 bases). There are 13 residues in the CDR3. Germline assignment: CDR1 SNHLY and CDR2 FYNNEI. V was shortened by 4 bases and J by 3 bases, with 10 bases between the two germline ends. CDR3 nucleotide sequence: TGTGCCAGCAGTGTGGCGGGGATCTACGAGCAGTACTTC. Protein sequence: CASSVAGIYEQYF.